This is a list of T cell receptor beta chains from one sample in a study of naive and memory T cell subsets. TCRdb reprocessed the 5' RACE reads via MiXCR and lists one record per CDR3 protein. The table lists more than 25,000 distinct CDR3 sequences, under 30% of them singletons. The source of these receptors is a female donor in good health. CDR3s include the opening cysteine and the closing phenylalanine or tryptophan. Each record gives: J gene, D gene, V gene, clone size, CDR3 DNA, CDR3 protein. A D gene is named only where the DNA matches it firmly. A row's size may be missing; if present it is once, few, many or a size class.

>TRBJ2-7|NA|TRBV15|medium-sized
TGTGCCACCAGCAGAGGCTTGGCTTCCTCCGAGCAGTACTTC
CATSRGLASSEQYF
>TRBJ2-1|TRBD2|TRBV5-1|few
TGCGCCAGCAGCCGTACTAGCGGGGCGAACAATGAGCAGTTCTTC
CASSRTSGANNEQFF
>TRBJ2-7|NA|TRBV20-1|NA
TGCAGTGCTAGGGATGTTGGGGTCTACGAGCAGTACTTC
CSARDVGVYEQYF
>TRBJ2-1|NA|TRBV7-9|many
TGTGCCAGCAGCTTTGCAGGGGGGAACAATGAGCAGTTCTTC
CASSFAGGNNEQFF
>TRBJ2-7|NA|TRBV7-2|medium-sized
TGTGCCAGCAGCCGAATTCCGGGACAAAACAACGAGCAGTACTTC
CASSRIPGQNNEQYF
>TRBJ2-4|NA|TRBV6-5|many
TGTGCCAGCAGTGAGAGGGGCGGCAACATTCAGTACTTC
CASSERGGNIQYF
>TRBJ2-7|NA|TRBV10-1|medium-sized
TGCGCCCCAAAAGTGTCCCCCTACGAGCAGTACTTC
CAPKVSPYEQYF
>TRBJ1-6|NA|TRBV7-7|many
TGTGCTAGCAGCTTGAGAAGTCTGGAGCACTTT
CASSLRSLEHF
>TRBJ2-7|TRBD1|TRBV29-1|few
TGCAGCGTCGATAAAGGCAGGGGGTACGAGCAGTACTTC
CSVDKGRGYEQYF
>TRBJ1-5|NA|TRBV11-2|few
TGTGCCAGCAGCTCAAACGGCAATCAGCCCCAGCATTTT
CASSSNGNQPQHF
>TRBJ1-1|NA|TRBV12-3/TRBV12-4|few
TGTGCCAGCAGGAAAAACACTGAAGCTTTCTTT
CASRKNTEAFF
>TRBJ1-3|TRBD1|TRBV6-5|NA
TGTGCCAGCAGTTCGGGACAGATCCCTGGAAACACCATATATTTT
CASSSGQIPGNTIYF
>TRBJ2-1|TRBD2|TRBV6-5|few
TGTGCCAGCAGTTACGGGACTAGCGTTTACAATGAGCAGTTCTTC
CASSYGTSVYNEQFF
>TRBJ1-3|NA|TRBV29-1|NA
TGCAGCGTTGATCGGCAGCGAAACACCATATATTTT
CSVDRQRNTIYF
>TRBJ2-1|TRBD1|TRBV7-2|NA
TGTGCCAGCAGACTAATACAGGGGGGTGAGCAGTTCTTC
CASRLIQGGEQFF
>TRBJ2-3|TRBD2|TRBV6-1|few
TGTGCCAGCAGTCCGATACTAGCGGGCCCCACAGATACGCAGTATTTT
CASSPILAGPTDTQYF
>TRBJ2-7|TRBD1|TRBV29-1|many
TGCAGCGTTGTCACAGGGGGAACGGGGGAGCAGTACTTC
CSVVTGGTGEQYF
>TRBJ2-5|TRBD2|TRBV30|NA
TGTGCCTGGACAGCGGGGGGGCCGGAGACCCAGTACTTC
CAWTAGGPETQYF
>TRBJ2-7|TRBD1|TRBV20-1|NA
TGCAGTGCTCCCGGATCTGGACAGGGGGCCGACGAGCAGTACTTC
CSAPGSGQGADEQYF
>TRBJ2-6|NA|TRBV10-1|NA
TGCGCCACCTCGGATGGTGGGGCCAACGTCCTGACTTTC
CATSDGGANVLTF
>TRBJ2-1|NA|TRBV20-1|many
TGCAGTGCTAGAAAAGAGGCAGGGATCTACAATGAGCAGTTCTTC
CSARKEAGIYNEQFF
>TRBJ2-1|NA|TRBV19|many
TGTGCCAGTAGTCCGCTTTGGGACCGGAGGATAAATGAGCAGTTCTTC
CASSPLWDRRINEQFF
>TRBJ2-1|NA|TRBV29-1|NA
TGCAGCGTTGATGGCGGAGGTGGTTTATTGGATGAGCAGTTCTTC
CSVDGGGGLLDEQFF
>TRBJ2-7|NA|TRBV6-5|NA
TGTGCCAGCACTCGGGGGTGGGAGCAGTACTTC
CASTRGWEQYF